Listed below are T cell receptor beta chains from one sample, sequenced in a study of spatial heterogeneity in lung cancer. In TCRdb, the 5' RACE reads were re-called with MiXCR into one record per CDR3 protein. The sample has under 14,000 distinct CDR3 sequences; approximately 25% are singletons. This sample comprised PBMCs, obtained at surgery. Receptors were obtained from a female donor with early-stage non-small cell lung cancer. CDR3s include the opening cysteine and the closing phenylalanine or tryptophan. The D gene is left open where the match is weak. The size of a clone is reported for some rows only, either as once, few or many, or as a class for expanded clones.

V gene	J gene	D gene	clone size	CDR3 DNA	CDR3 protein
TRBV4-3	TRBJ2-1	.	medium-sized	TGCGCCAGCAGCCAACCGAGCGGAGGGAGGAATGAGCAGTTCTTC	CASSQPSGGRNEQFF
TRBV29-1	TRBJ2-1	TRBD2	few	TGCAGCGTGGCGGGGACTAGCGGGAGGGCCAGAGATGAGCAGTTCTTC	CSVAGTSGRARDEQFF
TRBV6-2/TRBV6-3	TRBJ1-1	.	few	TGTGCCAGCAGTTATCAGGGTTCGAACACTGAAGCTTTCTTT	CASSYQGSNTEAFF
TRBV5-4	TRBJ1-2	TRBD1	many	TGTGCCAGCAGCTTGCGGGACAGGGGAAATCATGGCTACACCTTC	CASSLRDRGNHGYTF
TRBV3-1	TRBJ1-1	.	.	TGTGCCAGCAGCCAAGTGGGTGGGATTGAAGCTTTCTTT	CASSQVGGIEAFF
TRBV10-1	TRBJ2-1	.	many	TGCGCCAGCAGTGTCTTTTTGGGCAATGAGCAGTTCTTC	CASSVFLGNEQFF
TRBV7-2	TRBJ1-2	.	.	TGTGCCAGCAGCCCCGACGGGGGGCTCTATGGCTACACCTTC	CASSPDGGLYGYTF
TRBV6-1	TRBJ1-1	TRBD1	.	TGTGCCAGCAGTGATATTGCGGGACAGGGAGCCGCTTTCTTT	CASSDIAGQGAAFF
TRBV3-1	TRBJ2-6	TRBD1	many	TGTGCCAGCAGCCAAGACCATCCCCGGGACAGAAACTCTGGGGCCAACGTCCTGACTTTC	CASSQDHPRDRNSGANVLTF
TRBV7-9	TRBJ2-1	TRBD2	few	TGTGCCAGCAGTCCTGTCTGGGGCGACGGGAGGGGGAATGAGCAGTTCTTC	CASSPVWGDGRGNEQFF
TRBV29-1	TRBJ1-2	TRBD1	.	TGCAGCTGTAACAGGGGGCGGGATGGCTACACCTTC	CSCNRGRDGYTF
TRBV6-2/TRBV6-3	TRBJ2-7	TRBD1	medium-sized	TGTGCCTCGAACCGGGACAGGGCCCGCGAGCAGTACTTC	CASNRDRAREQYF
TRBV7-9	TRBJ1-2	.	few	TGTGCCAGCAGCGCAATAGGGGGTTTGGGCTATGGCTACACCTTC	CASSAIGGLGYGYTF
TRBV7-9	TRBJ1-2	.	few	TGTGCCAGCAGCCCGGGAGGGTATGACTATGGCTACACCTTC	CASSPGGYDYGYTF
TRBV7-2	TRBJ1-5	.	.	TGTGCCAGCAGCCCCCTAAGGGATAATCAGCCCCAGCATTTT	CASSPLRDNQPQHF
TRBV28	TRBJ1-1	.	many	TGTGCCAGTTGGAGGGGCGCCGGTGAAGCTTTTTTT	CASWRGAGEAFF
TRBV29-1	TRBJ2-7	.	.	TGCAGCGTTGTATTTACGGGAATCTCCTACGAGCAGTACTTC	CSVVFTGISYEQYF
TRBV5-1	TRBJ2-1	TRBD1	.	TGCGCCAGTGGACAGGGTGGGTCCTACAATGAGCAGTTCTTC	CASGQGGSYNEQFF
TRBV6-1	TRBJ1-1	.	.	TGTGCCAGCTGCTGGGGGAAGATGAACACTGAAGCTTTCTTT	CASCWGKMNTEAFF
TRBV27	TRBJ2-1	TRBD2	few	TGTGCCAGCAGTTTTACCCTAGCGGGGGACAATGAGCAGTTCTTC	CASSFTLAGDNEQFF
TRBV11-2	TRBJ2-1	.	.	TGTGCCAGCTCTACTAGCTTAAACAATGAGCAGTTCTTC	CASSTSLNNEQFF
TRBV12-3/TRBV12-4	TRBJ1-4	.	.	TGTGCCACTAAGGGAGGGCCTAATGAAAAACTGTTTTTT	CATKGGPNEKLFF
TRBV12-3/TRBV12-4	TRBJ2-2	TRBD2	few	TGTGCCAGCAGTCTTAGCGGGAGGGCGACCGGGGAGCTGTTTTTT	CASSLSGRATGELFF
TRBV7-2	TRBJ1-4	.	few	TGTGCCAGCAGCTTGAGACAGTCCAATGAAAAACTGTTTTTT	CASSLRQSNEKLFF
TRBV5-1	TRBJ2-1	TRBD1	.	TGCGCCAGCAGCGGGACAGGCTACCCGAGCTCCTACAATGAGCAGTTCTTC	CASSGTGYPSSYNEQFF